This T cell receptor beta chain was observed in a study of beta chain features in type 1 diabetes. Study-level findings and limits: All four CD4+ subsets from Type 1 diabetes patients carried moderately but significantly shorter TCRB CDR3s. Type 1 diabetes patients showed fewer insertions and more deletions at VDJ junctions.

Expressed TCRB transcripts got sequenced, as all isolated RNA was reverse transcribed. Method: immunoSEQ multiplex PCR; TCRdb's copy keeps in-frame clones and lacks some. The sample has more than 250,000 clones; roughly 24% are singletons. A single heparinised blood sample, averaging around 120 mL, was obtained per donor. As regards this clone: Its target is not known.

The receptor was isolated from a woman aged 25 to 39 with type 1 diabetes. The sample consisted of naive CD4+ T cells from blood.

CDR3 sequence (DNA): TGCAGTGCTAAGAGAACGGGGGAGCTGTTTTTT. Translated, it gives CSAKRTGELFF. The V call is TRBV20-1, the J call TRBJ2-2; D is uncertain. Germline V gene sequence: CDR1 DFQATT, CDR2 SNEGSKA (reference sequence). The ends were cut back, 4 bases at V and 8 bases at J, with 8 bases in the middle. The CDR3 runs to 11 residues.